The sample holds a few counts of the clone carrying this TCR beta chain. The antigen remains undetermined. The data stem from a study of T cell repertoires in cytomegalovirus infection. Germline assignment: CDR1 MDHEN and CDR2 SYDVKM. CDR3 size: 16 residues. V lost 3 bases to trimming and J lost 7 bases; unmatched junction nucleotides: 11. TCRdb re-called the reads through MiXCR, storing one row per CDR3 protein. This sample has about 480,000 distinct CDR3 sequences, with around 35% found just once. Source: cultured PBMCs, taken from culture after CMV antigen stimulation. The V call is TRBV28, the J call TRBJ2-5; 10 positions agree with TRBD2. The origin of this receptor is a human donor in good health (CMV status not recorded). Some clones in this sample may be carry-over from other donors' samples. DNA of the CDR3: TGTGCCAGCAGTTTTTGGGCTAGCGGGAGCGCCAGGACCCAGTACTTC. This gives the protein CASSFWASGSARTQYF.